The 12 T cell receptor beta chains reported below all come from one sample, sequenced in a study of blood T cell repertoires in COVID-19. Profiled with immunoSEQ multiplex PCR; TCRdb holds only in-frame clones, not every one. Of about 73,000 clones in the sample, less than 75% were seen once. The sequencing input was peripheral blood. The receptor set was obtained from a man aged 55 to 70 with acute or convalescent COVID-19.

This clone turned up a few times. V gene TRBV24-1 combines with J gene TRBJ2-2, with 7 bases matching TRBD1. This CDR3 is built from 14 residues. Losses at the gene ends were 9 bases for V and 1 base for J; bases not matched to a gene: 4. The germline gives CDR1 KGHDR, CDR2 SFDVKD. DNA of the CDR3: TGTGCCACCCACGGGACAGAGAACACCGGGGAGCTGTTTTTT. Its protein product is CATHGTENTGELFF.

This clone has a handful of counts. This sequence joins TRBV5-1 and TRBJ2-5; a weak D match, TRBD2 (5 bases). The germline V gene encodes CDR1 SGHRS and CDR2 YFSETQ. Trimming cost V 4 bases and J 4 bases, with 11 bases left between them. The CDR3 is made up of 13 amino acids. The CDR3 region has the DNA TGCGCCAGCAGCAGAGAGGGAAGAGAGACCCAGTACTTC. Its protein product is CASSREGRETQYF.

The chain has TRBV19 and TRBJ1-5; no clear D. V lost 2 bases and J lost 5, with 7 bases in between. The CDR3 length is 13 residues. Germline V lookup: CDR1 LNHDA, CDR2 SQIVND (reference sequence). The CDR3 reads CASSIRRDQPQHF. The CDR3 DNA reads as TGTGCCAGTAGTATACGCCGAGATCAGCCCCAGCATTTT.

This clone was counted at least ten times. J is TRBJ2-5 and V is TRBV18; 8 nucleotides line up with TRBD1. The ends lost 3 bases at V and 6 bases at J; junction bases unmatched: 9. The CDR3 has 15 residues. Looked up from germline, CDR1 is KGHSH and CDR2 is LQKENI. For the CDR3, the DNA is TGTGCCAGCTCACCTCTCGGACAGGGCCAGAAGACCCAGTACTTC. Protein sequence: CASSPLGQGQKTQYF.

The chain recombines TRBV7-2 with TRBJ2-1; 7 bases are shared with TRBD2. This CDR3 has 13 amino acids. The V and J ends lost 5 bases and 7 bases, in that order; junction bases with no gene match: 5. Germline V lookup: CDR1 SGHTA, CDR2 FQGNSA. The CDR3, as DNA: TGTGCCAGCAGCCCTGGGACTATGAATGAGCAGTTCTTC. Its translation is CASSPGTMNEQFF.

This sequence joins TRBV29-1 and TRBJ2-2, with 7 bases matching TRBD1. The germline CDR1 and CDR2 sequences are SQVTM and ANQGSEA. V shed 7 bases, J shed 2 bases, and the junction held 4 bases outside the gene matches. The CDR3 contains 13 residues. For the CDR3, the DNA is TGCAGCGCCGGGACAGCTAACACCGGGGAGCTGTTTTTT. Translated, it gives CSAGTANTGELFF.

The chain links TRBV5-5 to TRBJ1-2, with 8 bases lining up with TRBD1. Germline loops: CDR1 SGHKS, CDR2 YYEKEE (reference sequence). The V segment lost 2 bases and the J segment 4 bases; nucleotides outside the gene matches: 10. The CDR3 is 16 residues long. Written as DNA, the CDR3 is TGTGCCAGCAGCTTAAATGCACCGGGACAGGCCTATGGCTACACCTTC. Translation: CASSLNAPGQAYGYTF. Supplemented by reference TRBV5-5 and TRBJ1-2, the full variable domain reads DAGVTQSPTHLIKTRGQQVTLRCSPISGHKSVSWYQQVLGQGPQFIFQYYEKEERGRGNFPDRFSARQFPNYSSELNVNALLLGDSALYLCASSLNAPGQAYGYTFGSGTRLTVV.

The J gene is TRBJ2-7, the V gene TRBV14; D is unresolved. V lost 0 bases to trimming and J lost 4 bases, with 7 bases between them. Germline V gives CDR1 SGHDN, CDR2 FVKESK. The CDR3 extends over 13 amino acids. This chain's CDR3 is CASSQDLGYEQYF. Written as DNA, the CDR3 is TGTGCCAGCAGCCAAGACCTCGGGTACGAGCAGTACTTC.

This clone has more than one count but fewer than ten. The chain is built from TRBV18 and TRBJ1-1; D gene ambiguous. Per the germline V gene, CDR1 is KGHSH and CDR2 is LQKENI. Trimming removed 6 bases at V and 1 base at J, with 15 bases between. The CDR3 runs to 15 residues. CDR3 DNA sequence: TGTGCCAGCTCGCCCCCCGCCAGACAGAACACTGAAGCTTTCTTT. Translating gives CASSPPARQNTEAFF.

The V call is TRBV24-1, the J call TRBJ2-1, with D maybe TRBD2 (6 bases). The germline V gene encodes CDR1 KGHDR and CDR2 SFDVKD. The CDR3 loop spans 14 amino acids. Between the trimmed V and J ends, which lost 6 bases and 6 bases, there was a span of 14 bases. The CDR3 DNA reads as TGTGCCACCAGTCAGCGGACGGGAGCCAATGAGCAGTTCTTC. This gives the protein CATSQRTGANEQFF.

This clone has just a few counts. The CDR3 nucleotides are TGCAGTGCTTACAACGGAAACACCATATATTTT. Translated: CSAYNGNTIYF. The rearrangement uses TRBV20-1 and TRBJ1-3; no definite D call. The germline CDR1 and CDR2 sequences are DFQATT and SNEGSKA (reference sequence). V was clipped by 5 bases and J by 4 bases, with 6 bases between them. The CDR3 has 11 amino acids.

The chain joins TRBV7-9 to TRBJ2-1; 8 bases agree with TRBD2. The J segment lost 3 bases and the V segment lost 1 base, leaving 14 bases of the junction unmatched. This CDR3 comprises 19 residues. CDR1 and CDR2 (germline): SEHNR, FQNEAQ (reference sequence). The CDR3 here is CASSLGVAGGRNYYNEQFF. The CDR3 DNA follows: TGTGCCAGCAGCTTAGGTGTAGCTGGCGGGAGGAATTACTACAATGAGCAGTTCTTC.